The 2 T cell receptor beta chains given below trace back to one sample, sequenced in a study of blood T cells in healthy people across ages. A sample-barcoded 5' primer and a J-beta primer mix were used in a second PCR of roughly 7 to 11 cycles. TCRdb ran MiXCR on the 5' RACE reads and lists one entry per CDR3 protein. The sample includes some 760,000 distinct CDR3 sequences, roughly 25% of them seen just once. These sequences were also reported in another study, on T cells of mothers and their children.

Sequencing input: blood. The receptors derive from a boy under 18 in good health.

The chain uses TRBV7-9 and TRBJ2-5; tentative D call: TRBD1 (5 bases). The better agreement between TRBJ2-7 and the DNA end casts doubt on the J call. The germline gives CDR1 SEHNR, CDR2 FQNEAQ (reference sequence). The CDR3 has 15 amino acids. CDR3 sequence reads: CASSLAQGPTYEQYF. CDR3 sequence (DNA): TGTGCCAGCAGCTTAGCGCAGGGCCCTACCTACGAGCAGTACTTC.

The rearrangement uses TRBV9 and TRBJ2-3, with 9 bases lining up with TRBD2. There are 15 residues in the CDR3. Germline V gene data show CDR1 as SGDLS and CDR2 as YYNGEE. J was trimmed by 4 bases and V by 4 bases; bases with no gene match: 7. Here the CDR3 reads CASSSRLAAPDTQYF. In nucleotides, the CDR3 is TGTGCCAGCAGCTCACGACTAGCGGCCCCAGATACGCAGTATTTT.